Here is one TCR beta chain with its context. The antigen remains undetermined. Each donor's status was that of a healthy bone marrow donor. Amplification used 60 Vbeta primers and 13 Jbeta primers. In the original processing: There were around 80 million unique TCR beta chains by a later count, and some 10 million of them were shared. Measured with immunoSEQ multiplex PCR; TCRdb has only the in-frame clones, and not every one. V and J calls and clone size follow that table, whereas D and trimming were derived from the DNA. The sample has about 75,000 clones; around 84% are singletons. This specimen comes from a study of cytomegalovirus exposure and HLA in healthy donors. Findings of the study overall: TCR beta sequences reportedly predicted most subjects' HLA-A and HLA-B alleles accurately. The authors enumerated over 150 TCR beta chains as linked to cytomegalovirus.

V was cut by 4 bases and J by 1 base, with 13 bases left in between. Germline V lookup: CDR1 SGHTA, CDR2 FQGNSA. CDR3 length: 16 amino acids. The chain couples TRBV7-2 to TRBJ2-2, with D unresolved. The specimen was PBMCs. The TCR sequence derives from an older man in good health and CMV-seropositive. CDR3 DNA sequence: TGTGCCAGCAGCTCCATAAACCGACTGAACACCGGGGAGCTGTTTTTT. This translates into CASSSINRLNTGELFF.